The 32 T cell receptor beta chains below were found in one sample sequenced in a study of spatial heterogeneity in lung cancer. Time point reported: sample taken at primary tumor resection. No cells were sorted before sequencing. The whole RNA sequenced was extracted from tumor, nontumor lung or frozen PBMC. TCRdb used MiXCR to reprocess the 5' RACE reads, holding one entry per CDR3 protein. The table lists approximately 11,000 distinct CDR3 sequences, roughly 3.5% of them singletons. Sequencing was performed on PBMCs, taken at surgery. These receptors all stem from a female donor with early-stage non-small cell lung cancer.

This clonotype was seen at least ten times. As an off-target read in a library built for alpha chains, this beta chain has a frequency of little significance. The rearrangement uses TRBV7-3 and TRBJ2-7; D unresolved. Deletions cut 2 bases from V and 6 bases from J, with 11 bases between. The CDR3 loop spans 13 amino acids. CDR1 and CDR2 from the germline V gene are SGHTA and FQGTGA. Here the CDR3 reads CASSLDGFGEQYF. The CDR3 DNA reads TGTGCCAGCAGCTTAGACGGATTCGGCGAGCAGTACTTC.

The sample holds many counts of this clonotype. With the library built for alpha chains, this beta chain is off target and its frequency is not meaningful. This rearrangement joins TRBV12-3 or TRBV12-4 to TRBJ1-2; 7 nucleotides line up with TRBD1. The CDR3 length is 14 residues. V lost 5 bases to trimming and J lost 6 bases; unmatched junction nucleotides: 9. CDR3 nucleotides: TGTGCCAGCAGTGCCGACAGGGAGGAGGATGGCTACACCTTC. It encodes CASSADREEDGYTF.

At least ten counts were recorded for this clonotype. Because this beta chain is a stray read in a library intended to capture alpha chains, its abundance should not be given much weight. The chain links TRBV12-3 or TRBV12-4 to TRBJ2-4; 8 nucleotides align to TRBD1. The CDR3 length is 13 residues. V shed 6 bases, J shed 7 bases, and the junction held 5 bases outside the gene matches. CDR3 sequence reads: CASRRDRGNIQYF. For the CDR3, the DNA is TGTGCCAGCAGGCGAGACAGGGGCAACATTCAGTACTTC.

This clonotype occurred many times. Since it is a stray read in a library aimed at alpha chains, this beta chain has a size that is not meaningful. The CDR3 coding sequence is TGCAGCGTCGGACAGGGGAGCACCGGGGAGCTGTTTTTT. Amino acids: CSVGQGSTGELFF. V gene TRBV29-1 combines with J gene TRBJ2-2; 9 positions match TRBD1. This CDR3 comprises 13 residues. Germline V gene sequence: CDR1 SQVTM, CDR2 ANQGSEA. V was pared by 6 bases and J by 4 bases, with 3 bases of the junction left unmatched.

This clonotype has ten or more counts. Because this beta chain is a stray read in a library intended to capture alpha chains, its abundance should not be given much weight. The CDR3 loop is CATLPTIYF. The DNA for the CDR3 is TGTGCCACCCTGCCCACCATATATTTT. The chain carries TRBV9 and TRBJ1-3; D is ambiguous. Germline V lookup: CDR1 SGDLS, CDR2 YYNGEE. V was pared by 9 bases and J by 9 bases, with 7 bases between. The CDR3 spans 9 residues. Supplemented by reference TRBV9 and TRBJ1-3, the full variable domain reads DSGVTQTPKHLITATGQRVTLRCSPRSGDLSVYWYQQSLDQGLQFLIQYYNGEERAKGNILERFSAQQFPDLHSELNLSSLELGDSALYFCATLPTIYFGEGSWLTVV.

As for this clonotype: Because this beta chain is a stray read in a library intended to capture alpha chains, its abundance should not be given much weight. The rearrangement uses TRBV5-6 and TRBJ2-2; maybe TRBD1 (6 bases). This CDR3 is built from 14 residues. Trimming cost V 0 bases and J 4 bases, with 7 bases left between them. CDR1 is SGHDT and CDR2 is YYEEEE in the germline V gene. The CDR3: CASSLGTATGELFF. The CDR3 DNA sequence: TGTGCCAGCAGCTTGGGGACAGCCACCGGGGAGCTGTTTTTT.

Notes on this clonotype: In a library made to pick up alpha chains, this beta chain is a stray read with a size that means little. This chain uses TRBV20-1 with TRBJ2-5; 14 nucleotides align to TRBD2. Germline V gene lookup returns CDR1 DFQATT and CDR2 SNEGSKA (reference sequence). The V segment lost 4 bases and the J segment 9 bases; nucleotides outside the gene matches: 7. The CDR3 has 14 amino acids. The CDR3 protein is CSANTGLAGEAQYF. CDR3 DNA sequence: TGCAGTGCTAACACGGGACTAGCGGGGGAGGCCCAGTACTTC.

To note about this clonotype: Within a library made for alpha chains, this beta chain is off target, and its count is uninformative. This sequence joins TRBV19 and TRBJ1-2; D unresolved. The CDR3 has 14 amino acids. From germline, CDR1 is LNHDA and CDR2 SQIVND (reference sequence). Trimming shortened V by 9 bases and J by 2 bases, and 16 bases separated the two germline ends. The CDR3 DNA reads TGTGCCAGAGCCGGAGAGACCAACAACTATGGCTACACCTTC. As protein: CARAGETNNYGYTF.

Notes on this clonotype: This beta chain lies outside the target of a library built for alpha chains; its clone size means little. Written as DNA, the CDR3 is TGTGCCGCTCACACAGGGGGTGCAGATACGCAGTATTTT. Protein: CAAHTGGADTQYF. This rearrangement joins TRBV15 to TRBJ2-3; 8 nucleotides align to TRBD1. The CDR3 has 13 amino acids. V dropped 11 bases and J dropped 4; count of bases not matched to a gene: 8. CDR1 is LNHNV, CDR2 YYDKDF, per germline (reference sequence).

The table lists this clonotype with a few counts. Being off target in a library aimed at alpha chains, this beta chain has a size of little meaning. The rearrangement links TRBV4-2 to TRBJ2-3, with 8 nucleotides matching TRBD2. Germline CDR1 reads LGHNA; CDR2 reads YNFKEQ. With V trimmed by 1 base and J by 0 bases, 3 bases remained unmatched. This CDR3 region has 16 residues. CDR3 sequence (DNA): TGTGCCAGCAGCCAAGTAGGCGGGAGGAGCACAGATACGCAGTATTTT. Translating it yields CASSQVGGRSTDTQYF.

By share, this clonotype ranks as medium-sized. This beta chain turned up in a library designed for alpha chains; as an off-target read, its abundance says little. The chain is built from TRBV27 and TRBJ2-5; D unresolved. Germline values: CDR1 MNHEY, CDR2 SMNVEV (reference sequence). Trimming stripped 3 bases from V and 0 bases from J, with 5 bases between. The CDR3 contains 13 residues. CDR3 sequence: CASSFTYQETQYF. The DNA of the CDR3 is TGTGCCAGCAGTTTCACGTACCAAGAGACCCAGTACTTC.

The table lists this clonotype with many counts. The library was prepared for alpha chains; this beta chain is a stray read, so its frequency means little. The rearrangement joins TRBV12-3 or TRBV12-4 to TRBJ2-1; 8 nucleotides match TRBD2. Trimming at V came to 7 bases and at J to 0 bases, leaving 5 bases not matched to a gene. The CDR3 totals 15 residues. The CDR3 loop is CASTREGRSYNEQFF. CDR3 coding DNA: TGTGCCAGCACCCGGGAGGGACGCTCCTACAATGAGCAGTTCTTC.

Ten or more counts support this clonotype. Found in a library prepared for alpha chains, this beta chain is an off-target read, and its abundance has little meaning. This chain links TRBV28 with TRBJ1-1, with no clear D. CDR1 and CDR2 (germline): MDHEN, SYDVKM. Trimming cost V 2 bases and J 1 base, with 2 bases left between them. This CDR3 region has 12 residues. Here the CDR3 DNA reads TGTGCCAGCAGTTTAGGGAACACTGAAGCTTTCTTT. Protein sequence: CASSLGNTEAFF.

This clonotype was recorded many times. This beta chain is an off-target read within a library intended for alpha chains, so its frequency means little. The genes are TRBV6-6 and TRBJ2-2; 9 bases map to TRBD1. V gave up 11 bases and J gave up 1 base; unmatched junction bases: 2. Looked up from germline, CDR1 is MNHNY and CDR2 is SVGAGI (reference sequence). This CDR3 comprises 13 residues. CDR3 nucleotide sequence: TGTGCCGGGGGACAGGGGAACACCGGGGAGCTGTTTTTT. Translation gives CAGGQGNTGELFF.

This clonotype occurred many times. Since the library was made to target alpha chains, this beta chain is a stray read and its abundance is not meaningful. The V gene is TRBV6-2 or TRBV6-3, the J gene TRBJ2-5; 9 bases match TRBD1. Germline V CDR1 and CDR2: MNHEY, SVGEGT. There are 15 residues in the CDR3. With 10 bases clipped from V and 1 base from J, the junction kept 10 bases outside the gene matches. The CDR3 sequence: CATRRGTGLQETQYF. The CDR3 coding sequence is TGTGCCACCCGACGAGGGACAGGGCTCCAAGAGACCCAGTACTTC.

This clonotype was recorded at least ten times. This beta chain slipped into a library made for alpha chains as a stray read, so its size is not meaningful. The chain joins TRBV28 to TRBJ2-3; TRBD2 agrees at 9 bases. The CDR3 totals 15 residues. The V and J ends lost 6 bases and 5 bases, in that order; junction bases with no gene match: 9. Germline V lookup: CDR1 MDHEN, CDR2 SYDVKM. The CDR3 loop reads CASRGLAGLRDTQYF. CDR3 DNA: TGTGCCAGCAGGGGTCTAGCGGGACTTAGAGATACGCAGTATTTT.

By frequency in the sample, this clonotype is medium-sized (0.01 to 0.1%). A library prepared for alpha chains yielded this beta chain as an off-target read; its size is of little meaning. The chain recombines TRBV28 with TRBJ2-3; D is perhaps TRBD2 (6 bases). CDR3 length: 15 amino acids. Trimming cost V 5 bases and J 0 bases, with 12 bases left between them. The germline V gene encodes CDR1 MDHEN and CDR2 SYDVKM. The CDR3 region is CASSGGGLSTDTQYF. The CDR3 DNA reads TGTGCCAGCAGTGGGGGAGGTCTCAGCACAGATACGCAGTATTTT.

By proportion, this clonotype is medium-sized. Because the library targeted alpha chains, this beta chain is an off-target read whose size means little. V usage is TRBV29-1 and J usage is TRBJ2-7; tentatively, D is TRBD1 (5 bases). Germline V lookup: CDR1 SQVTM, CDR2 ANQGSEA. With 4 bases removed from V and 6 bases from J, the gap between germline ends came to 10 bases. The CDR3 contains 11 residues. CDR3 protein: CSVGDSREQYF. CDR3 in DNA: TGCAGCGTTGGTGACAGCCGCGAGCAGTACTTC.

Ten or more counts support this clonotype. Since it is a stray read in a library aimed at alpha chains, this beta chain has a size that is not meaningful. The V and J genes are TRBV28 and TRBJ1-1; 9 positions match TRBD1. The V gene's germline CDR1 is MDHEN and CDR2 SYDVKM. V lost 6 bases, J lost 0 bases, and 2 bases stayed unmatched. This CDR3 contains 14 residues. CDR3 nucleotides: TGTGCCAGCAGGGGACAGGGTATGAACACTGAAGCTTTCTTT. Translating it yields CASRGQGMNTEAFF.

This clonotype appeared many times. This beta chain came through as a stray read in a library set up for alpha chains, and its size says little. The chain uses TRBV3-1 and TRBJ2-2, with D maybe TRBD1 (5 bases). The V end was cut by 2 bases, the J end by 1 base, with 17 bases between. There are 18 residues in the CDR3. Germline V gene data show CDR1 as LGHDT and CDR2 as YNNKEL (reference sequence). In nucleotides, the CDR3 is TGTGCCAGCAGCCAAATCCGGATTAGGCAGGGGAACACCGGGGAGCTGTTTTTT. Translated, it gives CASSQIRIRQGNTGELFF.

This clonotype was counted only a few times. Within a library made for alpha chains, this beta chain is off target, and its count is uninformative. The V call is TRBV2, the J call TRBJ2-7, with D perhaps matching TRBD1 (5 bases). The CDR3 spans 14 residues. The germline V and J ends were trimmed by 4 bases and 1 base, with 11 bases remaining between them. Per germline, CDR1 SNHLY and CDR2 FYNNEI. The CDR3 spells CASSAGRDSYEQYF. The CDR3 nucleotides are TGTGCCAGCAGTGCGGGCAGGGATTCCTACGAGCAGTACTTC.

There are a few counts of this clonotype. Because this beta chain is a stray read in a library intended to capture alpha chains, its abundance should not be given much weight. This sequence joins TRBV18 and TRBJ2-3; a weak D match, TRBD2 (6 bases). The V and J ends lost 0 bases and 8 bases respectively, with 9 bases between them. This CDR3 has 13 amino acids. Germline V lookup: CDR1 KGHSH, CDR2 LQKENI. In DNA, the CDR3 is TGTGCCAGCTCACCACCGGGGGGAAGTACGCAGTATTTT. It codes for CASSPPGGSTQYF.

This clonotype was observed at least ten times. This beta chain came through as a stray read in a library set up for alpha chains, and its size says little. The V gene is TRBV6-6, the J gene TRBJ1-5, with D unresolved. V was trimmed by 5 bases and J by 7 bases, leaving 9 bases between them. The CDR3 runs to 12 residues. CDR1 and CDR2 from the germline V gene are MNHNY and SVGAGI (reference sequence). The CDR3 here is CASSKLEQPQHF. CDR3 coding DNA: TGTGCCAGCAGTAAACTGGAGCAGCCCCAGCATTTT.

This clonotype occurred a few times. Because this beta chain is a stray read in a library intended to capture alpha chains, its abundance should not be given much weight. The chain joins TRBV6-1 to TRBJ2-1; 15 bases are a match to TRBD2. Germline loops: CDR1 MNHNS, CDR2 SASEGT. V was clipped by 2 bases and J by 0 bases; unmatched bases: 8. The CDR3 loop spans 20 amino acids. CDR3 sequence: CASSEIGTSGRPTSYNEQFF. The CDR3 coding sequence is TGTGCCAGCAGTGAAATTGGGACTAGCGGGAGGCCCACCTCCTACAATGAGCAGTTCTTC.

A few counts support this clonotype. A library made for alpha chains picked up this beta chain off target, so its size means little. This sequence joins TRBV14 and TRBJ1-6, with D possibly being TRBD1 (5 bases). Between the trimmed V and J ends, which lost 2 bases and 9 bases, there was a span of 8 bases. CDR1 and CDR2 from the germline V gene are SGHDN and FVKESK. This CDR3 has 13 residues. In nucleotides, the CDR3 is TGTGCCAGCAGCCAAAACCAGGGTTCACCCCTCCACTTT. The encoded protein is CASSQNQGSPLHF.

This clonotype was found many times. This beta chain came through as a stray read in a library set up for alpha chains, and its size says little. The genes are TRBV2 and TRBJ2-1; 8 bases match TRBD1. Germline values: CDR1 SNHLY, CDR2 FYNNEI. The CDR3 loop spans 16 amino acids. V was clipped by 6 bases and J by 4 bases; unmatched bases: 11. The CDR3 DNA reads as TGTGCCAGCAGGGACAGGACAGGGTTAATTTACAATGAGCAGTTCTTC. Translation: CASRDRTGLIYNEQFF.

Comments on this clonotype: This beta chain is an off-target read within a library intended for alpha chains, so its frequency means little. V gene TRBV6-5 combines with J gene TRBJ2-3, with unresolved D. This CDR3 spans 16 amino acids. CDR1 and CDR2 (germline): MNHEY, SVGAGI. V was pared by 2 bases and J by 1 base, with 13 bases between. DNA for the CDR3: TGTGCCAGCAGTTACGGTACTGCAGGCGGCACAGATACGCAGTATTTT. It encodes CASSYGTAGGTDTQYF.

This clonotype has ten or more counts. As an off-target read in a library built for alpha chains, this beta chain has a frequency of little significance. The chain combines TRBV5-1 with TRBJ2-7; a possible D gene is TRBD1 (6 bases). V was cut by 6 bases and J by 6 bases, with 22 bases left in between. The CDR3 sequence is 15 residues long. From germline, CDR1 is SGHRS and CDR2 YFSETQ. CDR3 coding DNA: TGCGCCAGCAAAACTGGCCTGGGACAATCGGGCGAGCAGTACTTC. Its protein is CASKTGLGQSGEQYF.

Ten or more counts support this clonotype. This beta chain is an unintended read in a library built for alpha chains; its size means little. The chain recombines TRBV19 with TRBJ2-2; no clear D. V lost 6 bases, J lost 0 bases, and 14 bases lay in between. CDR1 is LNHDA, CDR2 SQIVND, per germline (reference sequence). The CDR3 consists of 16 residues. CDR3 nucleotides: TGTGCCAGTAGGGTTGGCGGAGCCCCGAACACCGGGGAGCTGTTTTTT. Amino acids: CASRVGGAPNTGELFF. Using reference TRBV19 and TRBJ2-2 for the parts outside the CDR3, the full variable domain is DGGITQSPKYLFRKEGQNVTLSCEQNLNHDAMYWYRQDPGQGLRLIYYSQIVNDFQKGDIAEGYSVSREKKESFPLTVTSAQKNPTAFYLCASRVGGAPNTGELFFGEGSRLTVL.

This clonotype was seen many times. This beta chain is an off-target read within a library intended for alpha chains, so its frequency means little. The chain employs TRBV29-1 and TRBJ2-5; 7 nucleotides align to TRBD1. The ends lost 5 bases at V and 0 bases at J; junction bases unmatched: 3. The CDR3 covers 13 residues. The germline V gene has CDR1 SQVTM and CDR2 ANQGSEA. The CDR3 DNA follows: TGCAGCGTTCGGACAGGAAACCAAGAGACCCAGTACTTC. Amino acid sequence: CSVRTGNQETQYF.

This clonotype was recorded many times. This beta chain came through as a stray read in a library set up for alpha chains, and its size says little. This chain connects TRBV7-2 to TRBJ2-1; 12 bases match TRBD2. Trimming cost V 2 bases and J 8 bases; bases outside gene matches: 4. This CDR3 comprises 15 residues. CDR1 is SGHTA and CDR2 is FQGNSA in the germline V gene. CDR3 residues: CASSLILAGGDEQFF. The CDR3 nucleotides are TGTGCCAGCAGCTTAATTCTAGCGGGAGGGGATGAGCAGTTCTTC.

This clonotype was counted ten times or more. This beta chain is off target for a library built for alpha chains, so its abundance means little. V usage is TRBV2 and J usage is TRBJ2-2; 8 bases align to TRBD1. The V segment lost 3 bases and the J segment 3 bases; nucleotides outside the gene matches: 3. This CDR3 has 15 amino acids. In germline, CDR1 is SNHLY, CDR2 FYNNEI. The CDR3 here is CASSDNRGDTGELFF. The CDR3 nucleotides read TGTGCCAGCAGTGATAACAGGGGGGACACCGGGGAGCTGTTTTTT. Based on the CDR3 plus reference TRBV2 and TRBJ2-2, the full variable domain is EPEVTQTPSHQVTQMGQEVILRCVPISNHLYFYWYRQILGQKVEFLVSFYNNEISEKSEIFDDQFSVERPDGSNFTLKIRSTKLEDSAMYFCASSDNRGDTGELFFGEGSRLTVL.